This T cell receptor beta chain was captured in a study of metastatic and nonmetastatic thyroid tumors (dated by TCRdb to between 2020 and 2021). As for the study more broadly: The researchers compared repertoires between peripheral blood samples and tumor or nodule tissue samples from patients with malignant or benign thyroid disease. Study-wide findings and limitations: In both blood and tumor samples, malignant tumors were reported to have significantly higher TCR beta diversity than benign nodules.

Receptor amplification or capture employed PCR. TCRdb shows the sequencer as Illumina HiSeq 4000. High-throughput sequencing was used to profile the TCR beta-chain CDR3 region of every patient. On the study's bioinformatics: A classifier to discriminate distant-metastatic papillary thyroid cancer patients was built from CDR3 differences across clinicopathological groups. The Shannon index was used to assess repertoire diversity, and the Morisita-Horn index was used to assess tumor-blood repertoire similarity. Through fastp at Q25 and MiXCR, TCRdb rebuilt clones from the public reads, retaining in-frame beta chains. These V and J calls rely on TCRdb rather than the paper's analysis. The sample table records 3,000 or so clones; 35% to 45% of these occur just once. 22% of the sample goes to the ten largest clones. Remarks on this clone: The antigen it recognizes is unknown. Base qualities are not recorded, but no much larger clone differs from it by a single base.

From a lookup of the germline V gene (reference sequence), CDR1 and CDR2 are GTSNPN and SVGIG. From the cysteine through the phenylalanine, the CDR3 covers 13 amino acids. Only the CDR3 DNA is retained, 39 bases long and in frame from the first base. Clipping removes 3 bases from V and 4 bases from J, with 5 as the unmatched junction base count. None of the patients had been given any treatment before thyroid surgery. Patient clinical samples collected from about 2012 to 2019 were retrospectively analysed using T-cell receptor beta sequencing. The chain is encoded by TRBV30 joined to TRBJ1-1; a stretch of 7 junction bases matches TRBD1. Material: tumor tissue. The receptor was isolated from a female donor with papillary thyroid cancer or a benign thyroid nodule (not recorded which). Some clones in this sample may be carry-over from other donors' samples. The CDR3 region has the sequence CAWRRQGPTEAFF. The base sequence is TGTGCCTGGAGAAGACAGGGCCCCACTGAAGCTTTCTTT.